The 12 T cell receptor beta chains listed next were all sequenced from one sample in a study of vaccination and CD4 T cells after COVID-19. As to time point: late sampling 161 to 241 days after vaccination in three convalescent patients. The treatment here: approximately nine-day PBMC culture with coronavirus spike peptide pools or control peptides (ViraFEST assay). The Oncomine TCR Beta short-read assay generated sequence data from the DNA of cultured CD4+ T cells. TCRdb re-called the PCR reads with MiXCR, one entry per CDR3 protein. Here the sample spans around 20,000 distinct CDR3 sequences, around 43% being singletons. Antigen specificity for these receptors is unknown. The material was CD4+ T cells from blood, cultured in vitro, obtained about 7 months after SARS-CoV-2 vaccination. The receptors come from a human donor who had recovered from COVID-19.

The V gene is TRBV7-2, the J gene TRBJ2-1; the match to TRBD2 covers 9 bases. CDR1 is SGHTA, CDR2 FQGNSA, per germline. The CDR3 loop spans 16 amino acids. The V segment lost 5 bases and the J segment 4 bases; nucleotides outside the gene matches: 9. CDR3 DNA sequence: TGTGCCAGCAGCCCGCGCCCCGGACTAGCGTACAATGAGCAGTTCTTC. Its protein is CASSPRPGLAYNEQFF.

This clonotype is classed as medium-sized. The chain has TRBV7-6 and TRBJ2-5; D possibly corresponds to TRBD1 (5 bases). The CDR3 runs 13 residues. From germline, CDR1 is SGHVS and CDR2 FNYEAQ. V was trimmed by 3 bases and J by 4 bases, leaving 9 bases between them. CDR3 bases: TGTGCCAGCAGCTTTGGACACCTAGAGACCCAGTACTTC. Protein: CASSFGHLETQYF.

This chain connects TRBV27 to TRBJ2-5, with D possibly matching TRBD2 (6 bases). CDR3 length equals 14 residues. Per germline, CDR1 MNHEY and CDR2 SMNVEV (reference sequence). Trimming took off 5 bases at V and 3 bases at J, with 13 bases between the two ends. CDR3: CASSPLTREETQYF. Written as DNA, the CDR3 is TGTGCCAGCAGTCCCCTGACTAGAGAAGAGACCCAGTACTTC.

This sequence joins TRBV27 and TRBJ1-6, with a possible D match to TRBD1 (5 bases). The length of the CDR3 is 17 residues. Germline values: CDR1 MNHEY, CDR2 SMNVEV (reference sequence). V was pared by 3 bases and J by 7 bases, with 19 bases between. The CDR3 protein is CASSFLGGSRVNSPLHF. In DNA form, the CDR3 reads TGTGCCAGCAGTTTTTTGGGGGGGTCCCGTGTGAATTCACCCCTCCACTTT.

This clonotype was picked up a small number of times. The rearrangement links TRBV7-6 to TRBJ1-1; 9 bases align to TRBD1. The V segment lost 1 base and the J segment 3 bases; nucleotides outside the gene matches: 9. The CDR3 runs 17 residues. Germline assignment: CDR1 SGHVS and CDR2 FNYEAQ. CDR3 amino acids: CASSLGVGTGRDTEAFF. The CDR3 nucleotides read TGTGCCAGCAGCTTAGGCGTAGGGACAGGGAGGGACACTGAAGCTTTCTTT.

The table lists this clonotype with a few counts. The CDR3 DNA is TGCAGTGCTAGCGGTGCTAGCGGGAGCACAGATACGCAGTATTTT. Translation: CSASGASGSTDTQYF. The J gene is TRBJ2-3, the V gene TRBV20-1; TRBD2 matches at 8 bases. Germline CDR1 reads DFQATT; CDR2 reads SNEGSKA (reference sequence). J was trimmed by 0 bases and V by 3 bases; bases with no gene match: 5. The CDR3 has 15 residues.

This chain links TRBV4-1 with TRBJ2-4; 7 nucleotides match TRBD2. V trimming: 1 base; J trimming: 3 bases; junction bases outside the gene matches: 3. The CDR3 spans 15 residues. Germline lookup yields CDR1 MGHRA and CDR2 YSYEKL. The CDR3 protein is CASSQGGGVKNIQYF. CDR3 bases: TGCGCCAGCAGCCAAGGGGGGGGTGTCAAAAACATTCAGTACTTC.

This clonotype was counted a few times. This rearrangement joins TRBV24-1 to TRBJ2-7; 7 nucleotides align to TRBD1. Trimming cost V 11 bases and J 5 bases; bases outside gene matches: 11. The germline CDR1 and CDR2 sequences are KGHDR and SFDVKD. The CDR3 has 13 amino acids. The DNA of the CDR3 is TGTGCCAACGGACAGGACCTACCTAACGAGCAGTACTTC. This sequence encodes CANGQDLPNEQYF.

The rearrangement joins TRBV20-1 to TRBJ2-1, with D possibly being TRBD2 (6 bases). The ends were cut back, 5 bases at V and 8 bases at J, with 19 bases in the middle. Germline-derived CDR1 and CDR2 are DFQATT and SNEGSKA (reference sequence). The CDR3 consists of 14 residues. CDR3 nucleotides: TGCAGTGCTCTTTCACCGGGGGTTAGGGATGAGCAGTTCTTC. This gives the protein CSALSPGVRDEQFF.

This chain connects TRBV30 to TRBJ2-4, with 9 positions matching TRBD2. With 1 base clipped from V and 8 bases from J, the junction kept 0 bases outside the gene matches. The germline V gene has CDR1 GTSNPN and CDR2 SVGIG (reference sequence). The CDR3 contains 12 residues. DNA for the CDR3: TGTGCCTGGAGTGGCGGGGGGGACATTCAGTACTTC. It specifies CAWSGGGDIQYF.

This chain uses TRBV7-3 with TRBJ2-3; 13 bases are shared with TRBD2. V lost 4 bases to trimming and J lost 4 bases; unmatched junction nucleotides: 14. The CDR3 has 19 amino acids. CDR1 is SGHTA and CDR2 is FQGTGA in the germline V gene. CDR3 residues: CASSSKTSGRAFLPDTQYF. The CDR3 DNA reads TGTGCCAGCAGCTCCAAAACTAGCGGGAGGGCCTTTCTCCCAGATACGCAGTATTTT. Together with reference TRBV7-3 and TRBJ2-3, the CDR3 gives the full variable domain: GAGVSQTPSNKVTEKGKYVELRCDPISGHTALYWYRQSLGQGPEFLIYFQGTGAADDSGLPNDRFFAVRPEGSVSTLKIQRTERGDSAVYLCASSSKTSGRAFLPDTQYFGPGTRLTVL.

This clonotype was recorded only once. The gene calls are TRBV5-1 and TRBJ1-1; 9 bases map to TRBD1. Per the germline V gene, CDR1 is SGHRS and CDR2 is YFSETQ. The J segment lost 5 bases and the V segment lost 0 bases, leaving 2 bases of the junction unmatched. The CDR3 consists of 14 residues. The DNA of the CDR3 is TGCGCCAGCAGCTTGGGGGGACAGGGAACTGAAGCTTTCTTT. Its translation: CASSLGGQGTEAFF.